These T cell receptor beta chains were read from a single sample in a study of cytomegalovirus exposure and HLA in healthy donors. TCRdb's copy holds only in-frame clones and misses some; the assay was immunoSEQ multiplex PCR. Here the sample table reports approximately 100,000 clones. Sequencing was done on a sample of PBMCs. These receptors were collected from a man between 45 and 60 years old in good health and CMV-seronegative. Both conserved end residues are part of each CDR3. D genes are given only for firm matches.

cdr3_length: 15; d_call: NA; v_call: TRBV5-4; j_call: TRBJ2-1; cdr3_aa: CASSLTAGTYNEQFF; cdr3_nt: TGTGCCAGCAGCTTGACGGCGGGGACCTACAATGAGCAGTTCTTC
cdr3_length: 14; d_call: NA; v_call: TRBV4-3; j_call: TRBJ2-3; cdr3_aa: CASSQVAGTDTQYF; cdr3_nt: TGCGCCAGCAGCCAAGTGGCGGGCACAGATACGCAGTATTTT
cdr3_length: 15; d_call: NA; v_call: TRBV18; j_call: TRBJ2-3; cdr3_aa: CASSPGSEASIPQYF; cdr3_nt: TGTGCCAGCTCACCAGGGTCAGAGGCGTCGATACCGCAGTATTTT
cdr3_length: 13; d_call: NA; v_call: TRBV5-8; j_call: TRBJ1-1; cdr3_aa: CASSLQWNTEAFF; cdr3_nt: TGTGCCAGCAGCTTACAGTGGAACACTGAAGCTTTCTTT
cdr3_length: 15; d_call: TRBD2; v_call: TRBV11-3; j_call: TRBJ2-3; cdr3_aa: CASSYTAGGADTQYF; cdr3_nt: TGTGCCAGCAGCTACACAGCGGGAGGGGCAGATACGCAGTATTTT
cdr3_length: 18; d_call: TRBD1; v_call: TRBV2; j_call: TRBJ2-1; cdr3_aa: CASSEFVRSRDSYNEQFF; cdr3_nt: TGTGCCAGCAGTGAATTTGTTCGGTCTCGGGACAGCTACAATGAGCAGTTCTTC
cdr3_length: 14; d_call: NA; v_call: TRBV4-3; j_call: TRBJ1-1; cdr3_aa: CASSHVVTGNEAFF; cdr3_nt: TGCGCCAGCAGCCATGTTGTTACCGGGAATGAAGCTTTCTTT
cdr3_length: 15; d_call: NA; v_call: TRBV6-5; j_call: TRBJ1-2; cdr3_aa: CASRRHSGTWYGYTF; cdr3_nt: TGTGCCAGCAGGCGCCACTCCGGGACATGGTATGGCTACACCTTC
cdr3_length: 18; d_call: NA; v_call: TRBV4-3; j_call: TRBJ2-7; cdr3_aa: CASSQEVPTRVGSYEQYF; cdr3_nt: TGCGCCAGCAGCCAAGAGGTTCCCACCAGGGTAGGGTCCTACGAGCAGTACTTC
cdr3_length: 16; d_call: TRBD1; v_call: TRBV27; j_call: TRBJ1-2; cdr3_aa: CASRTTETGVDYGYTF; cdr3_nt: TGTGCCAGCAGGACCACGGAGACAGGGGTTGACTATGGCTACACCTTC
cdr3_length: 16; d_call: TRBD1; v_call: TRBV19; j_call: TRBJ1-2; cdr3_aa: CASSTTPGRGKYGYTF; cdr3_nt: TGTGCCAGTAGTACAACCCCGGGCAGGGGGAAATATGGCTACACCTTC
cdr3_length: 18; d_call: NA; v_call: TRBV18; j_call: TRBJ2-3; cdr3_aa: CASSPNGQGAGNTDTQYF; cdr3_nt: TGTGCCAGCTCACCAAATGGGCAGGGCGCCGGTAACACAGATACGCAGTATTTT
cdr3_length: 15; d_call: TRBD1; v_call: TRBV7-9; j_call: TRBJ2-7; cdr3_aa: CASSPVGGLAYEQYF; cdr3_nt: TGTGCCAGCAGCCCCGTAGGGGGCTTGGCTTACGAGCAGTACTTC
cdr3_length: 18; d_call: TRBD1; v_call: TRBV19; j_call: TRBJ2-6; cdr3_aa: CASSSRTGGGSGANVLTF; cdr3_nt: TGTGCCAGTAGTTCTCGGACAGGGGGTGGCTCTGGGGCCAACGTCCTGACTTTC
cdr3_length: 14; d_call: NA; v_call: TRBV6-4; j_call: TRBJ1-2; cdr3_aa: CASSPGGGPYGYTF; cdr3_nt: TGTGCCAGCAGCCCGGGCGGGGGCCCCTATGGCTACACCTTC
cdr3_length: 15; d_call: NA; v_call: TRBV7-9; j_call: TRBJ2-2; cdr3_aa: CASSRRVGNTGELFF; cdr3_nt: TGTGCCAGCAGCCGGCGGGTCGGGAACACCGGGGAGCTGTTTTTT
cdr3_length: 15; d_call: TRBD1; v_call: TRBV6-5; j_call: TRBJ2-7; cdr3_aa: CASRLGTAGSYEQYF; cdr3_nt: TGTGCCAGCAGGCTAGGGACAGCTGGCTCCTACGAGCAGTACTTC
cdr3_length: 15; d_call: NA; v_call: TRBV5-1; j_call: TRBJ2-1; cdr3_aa: CASSLSGSSYNEQFF; cdr3_nt: TGCGCCAGCAGCTTGTCGGGGAGCTCCTACAATGAGCAGTTCTTC
cdr3_length: 15; d_call: NA; v_call: TRBV4-3; j_call: TRBJ2-1; cdr3_aa: CASSQDRAAYNEQFF; cdr3_nt: TGCGCCAGCAGCCAAGACAGGGCAGCCTACAATGAGCAGTTCTTC
cdr3_length: 14; d_call: NA; v_call: TRBV7-2; j_call: TRBJ1-2; cdr3_aa: CASSLRLLSHGYTF; cdr3_nt: TGTGCCAGCAGCTTGAGGTTACTGAGCCATGGCTACACCTTC
cdr3_length: 15; d_call: TRBD1; v_call: TRBV6-5; j_call: TRBJ2-7; cdr3_aa: CASSGPGTGSYEQYF; cdr3_nt: TGTGCCAGCAGCGGACCCGGGACAGGGTCCTACGAGCAGTACTTC
cdr3_length: 17; d_call: TRBD2; v_call: TRBV27; j_call: TRBJ2-3; cdr3_aa: CASSWVRASGGTDTQYF; cdr3_nt: TGTGCCAGCAGTTGGGTCCGGGCTAGCGGGGGCACAGATACGCAGTATTTT
cdr3_length: 15; d_call: NA; v_call: TRBV5-4; j_call: TRBJ1-1; cdr3_aa: CASSFTITGSTEAFF; cdr3_nt: TGTGCCAGCAGCTTTACTATCACAGGGTCCACTGAAGCTTTCTTT
cdr3_length: 14; d_call: TRBD2; v_call: TRBV27; j_call: TRBJ2-2; cdr3_aa: CATKGTTLSVELFF; cdr3_nt: TGTGCGACCAAGGGGACTACGTTGTCGGTGGAGCTGTTTTTT